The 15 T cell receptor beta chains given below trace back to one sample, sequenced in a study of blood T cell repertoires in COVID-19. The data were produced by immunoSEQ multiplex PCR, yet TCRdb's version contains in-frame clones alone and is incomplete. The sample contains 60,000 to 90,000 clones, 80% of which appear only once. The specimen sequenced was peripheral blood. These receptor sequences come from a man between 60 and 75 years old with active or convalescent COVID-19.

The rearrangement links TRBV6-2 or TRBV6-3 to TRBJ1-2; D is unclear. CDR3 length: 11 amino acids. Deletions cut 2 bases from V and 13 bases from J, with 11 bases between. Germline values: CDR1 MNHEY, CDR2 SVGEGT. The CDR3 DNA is TGTGCCAGCAGTTACAGGGAGTCCCCCACCTTC. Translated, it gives CASSYRESPTF.

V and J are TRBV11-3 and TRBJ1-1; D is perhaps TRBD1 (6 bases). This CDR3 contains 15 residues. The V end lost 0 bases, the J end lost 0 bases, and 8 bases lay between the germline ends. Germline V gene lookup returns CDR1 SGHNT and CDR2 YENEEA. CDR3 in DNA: TGTGCCAGCAGCTTAGACGGACAGCTGAACACTGAAGCTTTCTTT. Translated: CASSLDGQLNTEAFF.

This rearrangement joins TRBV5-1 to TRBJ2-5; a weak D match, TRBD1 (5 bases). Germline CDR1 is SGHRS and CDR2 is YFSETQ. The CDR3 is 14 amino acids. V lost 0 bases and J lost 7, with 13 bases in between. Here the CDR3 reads CASSLGRQGGTQYF. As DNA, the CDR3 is TGCGCCAGCAGCTTGGGCAGGCAGGGCGGGACCCAGTACTTC. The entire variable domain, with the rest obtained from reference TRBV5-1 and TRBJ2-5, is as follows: KAGVTQTPRYLIKTRGQQVTLSCSPISGHRSVSWYQQTPGQGLQFLFEYFSETQRNKGNFPGRFSGRQFSNSRSEMNVSTLELGDSALYLCASSLGRQGGTQYFGPGTRLLVL.

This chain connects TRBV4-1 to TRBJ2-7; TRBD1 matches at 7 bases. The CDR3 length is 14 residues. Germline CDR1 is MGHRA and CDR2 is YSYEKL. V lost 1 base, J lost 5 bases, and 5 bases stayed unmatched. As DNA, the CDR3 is TGCGCCAGCAGCCAAGGTCTCAGGGGGAACGAGCAGTACTTC. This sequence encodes CASSQGLRGNEQYF.

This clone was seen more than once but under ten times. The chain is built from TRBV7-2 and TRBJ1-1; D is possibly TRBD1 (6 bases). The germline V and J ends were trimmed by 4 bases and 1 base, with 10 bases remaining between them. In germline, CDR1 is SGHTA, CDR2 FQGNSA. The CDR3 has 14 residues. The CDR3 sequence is CASSSRGANTEAFF. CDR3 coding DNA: TGTGCCAGCAGCTCCCGGGGGGCGAACACTGAAGCTTTCTTT.

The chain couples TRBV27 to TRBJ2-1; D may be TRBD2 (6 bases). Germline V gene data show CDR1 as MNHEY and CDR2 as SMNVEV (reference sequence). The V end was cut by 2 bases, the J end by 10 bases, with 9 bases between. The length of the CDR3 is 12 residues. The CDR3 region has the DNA TGTGCCAGCAGTTTAGCCCGGGGGGAGCAGTTCTTC. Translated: CASSLARGEQFF.

CDR3 coding DNA: TGTGCCAGCAGCGTCGGGGGAGGCTCCTACGAGCAGTACTTC. It translates to CASSVGGGSYEQYF. The rearrangement links TRBV11-2 to TRBJ2-7; maybe TRBD2 (6 bases). Trimming removed 5 bases from V and 0 bases from J, with 11 bases in between. Germline values: CDR1 SGHAT, CDR2 FQNNGV. The CDR3 covers 14 residues.

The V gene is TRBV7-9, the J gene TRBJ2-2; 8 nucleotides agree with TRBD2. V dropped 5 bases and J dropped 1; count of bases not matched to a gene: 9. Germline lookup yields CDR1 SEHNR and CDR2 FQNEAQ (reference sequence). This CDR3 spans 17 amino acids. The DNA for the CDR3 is TGTGCCAGCAGCCCGATCGCGGGGGGCTGGAACACCGGGGAGCTGTTTTTT. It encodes CASSPIAGGWNTGELFF.

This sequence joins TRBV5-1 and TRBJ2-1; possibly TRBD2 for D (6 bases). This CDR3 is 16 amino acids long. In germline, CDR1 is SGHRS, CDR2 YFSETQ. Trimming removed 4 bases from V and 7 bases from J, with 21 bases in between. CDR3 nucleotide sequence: TGCGCCAGCAGCCCTACGGGAGCGGCCACTAGGAATGAGCAGTTCTTC. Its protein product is CASSPTGAATRNEQFF.

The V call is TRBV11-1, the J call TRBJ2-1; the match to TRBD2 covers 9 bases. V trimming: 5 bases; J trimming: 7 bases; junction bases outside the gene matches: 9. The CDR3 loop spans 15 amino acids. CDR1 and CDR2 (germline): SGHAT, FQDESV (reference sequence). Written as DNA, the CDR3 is TGTGCCAGCAGCCGCTCGCGGGGGGGTAGGAATGAGCAGTTCTTC. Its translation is CASSRSRGGRNEQFF. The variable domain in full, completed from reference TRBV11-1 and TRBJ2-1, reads EAEVAQSPRYKITEKSQAVAFWCDPISGHATLYWYRQILGQGPELLVQFQDESVVDDSQLPKDRFSAERLKGVDSTLKIQPAELGDSAMYLCASSRSRGGRNEQFFGPGTRLTVL.

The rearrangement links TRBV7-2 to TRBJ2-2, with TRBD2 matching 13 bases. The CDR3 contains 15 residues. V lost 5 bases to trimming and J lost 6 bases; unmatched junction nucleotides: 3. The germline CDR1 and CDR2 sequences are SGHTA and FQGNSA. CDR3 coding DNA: TGTGCCAGCAGCCCCGGGACTAGCGGGGCCGGGGAGCTGTTTTTT. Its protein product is CASSPGTSGAGELFF.

CDR3 residues: CASSPGQTSGEGTQYF. CDR3 DNA: TGTGCCAGCAGCCCAGGGCAGACTAGCGGGGAGGGGACCCAGTACTTC. The chain carries TRBV6-2 or TRBV6-3 and TRBJ2-5, with TRBD2 identical over 11 bases. The CDR3 runs 16 residues. V lost 6 bases, J lost 7 bases, and 13 bases stayed unmatched. Germline CDR1 is MNHEY and CDR2 is SVGEGT.

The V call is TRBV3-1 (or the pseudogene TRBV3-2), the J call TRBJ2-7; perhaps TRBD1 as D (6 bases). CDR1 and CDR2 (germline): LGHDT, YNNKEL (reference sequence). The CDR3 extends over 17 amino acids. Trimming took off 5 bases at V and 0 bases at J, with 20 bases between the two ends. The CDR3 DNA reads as TGTGCCAGCAGCTATAGGACCGGACAGTCAAACTCCTACGAGCAGTACTTC. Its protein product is CASSYRTGQSNSYEQYF.

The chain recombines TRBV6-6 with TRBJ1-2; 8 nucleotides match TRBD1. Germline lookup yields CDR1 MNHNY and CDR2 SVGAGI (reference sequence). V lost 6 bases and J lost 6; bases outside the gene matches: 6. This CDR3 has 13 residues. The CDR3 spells CASSHGQGDGYTF. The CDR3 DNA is TGTGCCAGCAGCCACGGACAGGGAGATGGCTACACCTTC.

The CDR3 nucleotides are TGTGCCAGCAGTGGCCAGGGAGGAGACTATGGCTACACCTTC. Residues: CASSGQGGDYGYTF. The rearrangement joins TRBV28 to TRBJ1-2; perhaps TRBD1 as D (5 bases). CDR1 and CDR2 (germline): MDHEN, SYDVKM. V was cut by 5 bases and J by 3 bases, with 13 bases left in between. CDR3 size: 14 residues.